Below are 32 T cell receptor beta chains sequenced from a single sample in a study of blood T cell repertoires in COVID-19. Measured with immunoSEQ multiplex PCR; TCRdb has only the in-frame clones, and not every one. Of 300,000 to 400,000 clones listed, about 88% are singletons. The specimen was peripheral blood. All receptors derive from a woman between 65 and 79 years old with COVID-19, enrolled during active disease.

This sequence joins TRBV7-8 and TRBJ2-5; D might be TRBD1 (7 bases). Trimming cost V 2 bases and J 4 bases, with 17 bases left between them. The CDR3 extends over 16 amino acids. The germline gives CDR1 SGHVS, CDR2 FQNEAQ. This CDR3 is CASSLRDHRGGETQYF. CDR3 in DNA: TGTGCCAGCAGCTTAAGGGATCACAGGGGAGGAGAGACCCAGTACTTC.

The gene calls are TRBV18 and TRBJ1-1; D ambiguous. This CDR3 comprises 12 residues. The V end lost 4 bases, the J end lost 5 bases, and 8 bases lay between the germline ends. Germline loops: CDR1 KGHSH, CDR2 LQKENI. This CDR3 is CASSRGPTEAFF. The DNA of the CDR3 is TGTGCCAGCTCACGCGGTCCAACTGAAGCTTTCTTT.

CDR3 nucleotide sequence: TGTGCCTGGACCAGGGGGAACTATGGCTACACCTTC. Residues: CAWTRGNYGYTF. The chain is built from TRBV30 and TRBJ1-2, with TRBD1 matching 7 bases. Looked up from germline, CDR1 is GTSNPN and CDR2 is SVGIG (reference sequence). CDR3 length: 12 residues. With V trimmed by 4 bases and J by 2 bases, 1 base remained unmatched.

In its sample, this clone was seen once. The chain uses TRBV25-1 and TRBJ2-3, with D tentatively TRBD2 (6 bases). This CDR3 region has 14 residues. The germline V gene encodes CDR1 MGHDK and CDR2 SYGVNS. V lost 4 bases to trimming and J lost 2 bases, with 10 bases between them. CDR3 residues: CASSAGLITDTQYF. The DNA of the CDR3 is TGTGCCAGCAGTGCGGGACTTATCACAGATACGCAGTATTTT.

The chain joins TRBV11-2 to TRBJ1-2; D not certain. The CDR3 has 15 amino acids. Trimming stripped 0 bases from V and 8 bases from J, with 16 bases between. CDR1 is SGHAT and CDR2 is FQNNGV in the germline V gene. The CDR3 sequence: CASSLEGGIRTGYTF. CDR3 sequence (DNA): TGTGCCAGCAGCTTAGAAGGAGGCATAAGGACCGGCTACACCTTC.

V and J are TRBV2 and TRBJ1-2; 7 bases are a match to TRBD1. V gave up 5 bases and J gave up 1 base; unmatched junction bases: 7. Germline-derived CDR1 and CDR2 are SNHLY and FYNNEI. The CDR3 has 15 residues. The CDR3 sequence: CASSPGQLYNYGYTF. The CDR3 bases are TGTGCCAGCAGTCCGGGACAGCTTTATAACTATGGCTACACCTTC.

This clone was seen only once. The CDR3 reads CSVTGFSGNTIYF. The CDR3 DNA reads TGCAGCGTTACAGGTTTCTCTGGAAACACCATATATTTT. The chain employs TRBV29-1 and TRBJ1-3; tentatively, D is TRBD1 (5 bases). The CDR3 has 13 residues. The V gene's germline CDR1 is SQVTM and CDR2 ANQGSEA. Deletions cut 5 bases from V and 0 bases from J, with 8 bases between. The variable domain in full, with the rest retrieved from reference TRBV29-1 and TRBJ1-3, is SAVISQKPSRDICQRGTSLTIQCQVDSQVTMMFWYRQQPGQSLTLIATANQGSEATYESGFVIDKFPISRPNLTFSTLTVSNMSPEDSSIYLCSVTGFSGNTIYFGEGSWLTVV.

The V gene is TRBV4-1, the J gene TRBJ2-7, with TRBD1 identical over 8 bases. The germline gives CDR1 MGHRA, CDR2 YSYEKL. Trimming at V came to 4 bases and at J to 2 bases, leaving 4 bases not matched to a gene. The CDR3 length is 14 residues. CDR3 sequence reads: CASSPRTGPYEQYF. In DNA form, the CDR3 reads TGCGCCAGCAGCCCTAGGACAGGGCCCTACGAGCAGTACTTC.

This clone came up once. The same CDR3 also results from other DNA sequences found in this sample. This CDR3 is CASSGGGNTEAFF. The CDR3 region has the DNA TGTGCCAGCAGTGGGGGAGGGAACACTGAAGCTTTCTTT. This chain joins TRBV2 and TRBJ1-1, with D unresolved. The ends were cut back, 4 bases at V and 1 base at J, with 7 bases in the middle. CDR1 and CDR2 from the germline V gene are SNHLY and FYNNEI. This CDR3 spans 13 amino acids.

This chain connects TRBV19 to TRBJ1-3, with D unresolved. Trimming removed 2 bases from V and 0 bases from J, with 11 bases in between. Germline CDR1 LNHDA, CDR2 SQIVND (reference sequence). This CDR3 is 16 amino acids long. In nucleotides, the CDR3 is TGTGCCAGTAGTATACCCGGCGGCTCCTCTGGAAACACCATATATTTT. Translating it yields CASSIPGGSSGNTIYF.

The V and J genes are TRBV30 and TRBJ1-1, with TRBD1 as a possible D gene (5 bases). V was trimmed by 5 bases and J by 2 bases, leaving 18 bases between them. In germline, CDR1 is GTSNPN, CDR2 SVGIG (reference sequence). The CDR3 has 15 amino acids. This chain's CDR3 is CAWAGAGGRNTEAFF. In nucleotides, the CDR3 is TGTGCCTGGGCCGGGGCGGGGGGTCGCAACACTGAAGCTTTCTTT.

This chain's CDR3 is CASSRGEENYGYTF. In DNA form, the CDR3 reads TGTGCCAGCAGCCGGGGGGAGGAGAACTATGGCTACACCTTC. The V gene is TRBV7-9, the J gene TRBJ1-2, with a possible D match to TRBD1 (5 bases). The CDR3 totals 14 residues. Trimming cost V 5 bases and J 2 bases, with 12 bases left between them. CDR1 SEHNR and CDR2 FQNEAQ come from the germline V gene (reference sequence). Full variable domain (rest looked up from reference TRBV7-9 and TRBJ1-2): DTGVSQNPRHKITKRGQNVTFRCDPISEHNRLYWYRQTLGQGPEFLTYFQNEAQLEKSRLLSDRFSAERPKGSFSTLEIQRTEQGDSAMYLCASSRGEENYGYTFGSGTRLTVV.

The rearrangement uses TRBV3-1 (or the pseudogene TRBV3-2) and TRBJ2-1; 8 bases agree with TRBD2. Germline assignment: CDR1 LGHDT and CDR2 YNNKEL (reference sequence). After removal of 8 bases from V and 3 bases from J, the junction contained 12 bases not matched to a gene. The CDR3 length is 16 residues. The CDR3, as DNA: TGTGCCAGCGGACAGAGTGCGGGGGGCCTCTACAATGAGCAGTTCTTC. This codes for CASGQSAGGLYNEQFF.

The chain is built from TRBV21-1 and TRBJ1-5. TRBV21-1 is flagged as a pseudogene. The CDR3 runs 15 residues. CDR3 nucleotide sequence: TGTGCCAGCAGCTCATTCGGGGAACAAAATCAGCCCCAGCATTTT. Residues: CASSSFGEQNQPQHF.

The chain couples TRBV27 to TRBJ1-1; D gene ambiguous. Germline V gene data show CDR1 as MNHEY and CDR2 as SMNVEV (reference sequence). The V end lost 0 bases, the J end lost 5 bases, and 10 bases lay between the germline ends. The CDR3 runs to 14 residues. CDR3 amino acids: CASSLSIGRTEAFF. Here the CDR3 DNA reads TGTGCCAGCAGTTTATCGATTGGCCGAACTGAAGCTTTCTTT.

This clone has a handful of counts. Other DNA sequences in the same sample also yield this CDR3. The chain combines TRBV7-9 with TRBJ2-7; D is unresolved. CDR3 length equals 12 residues. Between the trimmed V and J ends, which lost 5 bases and 0 bases, there was a span of 5 bases. Germline CDR1 SEHNR, CDR2 FQNEAQ (reference sequence). The chain's CDR3 is CASSLSSYEQYF. DNA of the CDR3: TGTGCCAGCAGCCTGAGCTCCTACGAGCAGTACTTC. Supplemented by reference TRBV7-9 and TRBJ2-7, the full variable domain reads DTGVSQNPRHKITKRGQNVTFRCDPISEHNRLYWYRQTLGQGPEFLTYFQNEAQLEKSRLLSDRFSAERPKGSFSTLEIQRTEQGDSAMYLCASSLSSYEQYFGPGTRLTVT.

The chain joins TRBV13 to TRBJ2-5, with D possibly matching TRBD1 (6 bases). This CDR3 is built from 16 residues. V was trimmed by 1 base and J by 5 bases, leaving 17 bases between them. CDR1 and CDR2 (germline): PRHDT, FYEKMQ (reference sequence). The CDR3 sequence is CASSLVLGAQLETQYF. The DNA for the CDR3 is TGTGCCAGCAGCTTAGTATTGGGGGCGCAATTGGAGACCCAGTACTTC.

Turning to this clone: This sample includes further DNA sequences coding for the same CDR3. The J gene is TRBJ1-1, the V gene TRBV6-5; D might be TRBD1 (5 bases). CDR1 is MNHEY and CDR2 is SVGAGI in the germline V gene. This CDR3 is built from 13 residues. The germline V and J ends were trimmed by 0 bases and 3 bases, with 5 bases remaining between them. CDR3 bases: TGTGCCAGCAGTTACTCCAGGGACACTGAAGCTTTCTTT. Translation gives CASSYSRDTEAFF.

This chain uses TRBV4-1 with TRBJ2-5; 7 positions agree with TRBD2. The germline gives CDR1 MGHRA, CDR2 YSYEKL. V was clipped by 0 bases and J by 5 bases; unmatched bases: 12. CDR3 length equals 17 residues. In DNA, the CDR3 is TGCGCCAGCAGCCAAGAGGGGCAAAATTGGGGAGGGGAGACCCAGTACTTC. It encodes CASSQEGQNWGGETQYF.

The chain joins TRBV7-8 to TRBJ1-1; 7 bases line up with TRBD1. From germline, CDR1 is SGHVS and CDR2 FQNEAQ. The V segment lost 8 bases and the J segment 4 bases; nucleotides outside the gene matches: 4. The CDR3 consists of 12 residues. CDR3 residues: CASARGSTEAFF. CDR3 DNA sequence: TGTGCCAGCGCCAGGGGGAGCACTGAAGCTTTCTTT. Full variable domain (rest looked up from reference TRBV7-8 and TRBJ1-1): GAGVSQSPRYKVAKRGQDVALRCDPISGHVSLFWYQQALGQGPEFLTYFQNEAQLDKSGLPSDRFFAERPEGSVSTLKIQRTQQEDSAVYLCASARGSTEAFFGQGTRLTVV.

Points on this clone: Other DNA sequences in the sample encode the same CDR3. The chain uses TRBV7-2 and TRBJ2-1; 11 positions agree with TRBD2. The CDR3 sequence is 16 residues long. Trimming cost V 4 bases and J 0 bases; bases outside gene matches: 2. Germline values: CDR1 SGHTA, CDR2 FQGNSA. In DNA, the CDR3 is TGTGCCAGCAGCTCTAGCGGGGGGAGCTCCTACAATGAGCAGTTCTTC. This translates into CASSSSGGSSYNEQFF.

CDR3 loop: CASALGSNSNQPQHF. DNA for the CDR3: TGTGCCAGCGCCCTGGGGAGTAATAGCAATCAGCCCCAGCATTTT. V usage is TRBV27 and J usage is TRBJ1-5; D gene uncertain. Trimming shortened V by 8 bases and J by 0 bases, and 14 bases separated the two germline ends. The CDR3 covers 15 residues. In germline, CDR1 is MNHEY, CDR2 SMNVEV (reference sequence).

The gene calls are TRBV10-3 and TRBJ2-7, with TRBD1 as a possible D gene (7 bases). With 9 bases removed from V and 2 bases from J, the gap between germline ends came to 14 bases. CDR1 is ENHRY, CDR2 SYGVKD, per germline. The CDR3 is 13 amino acids. In nucleotides, the CDR3 is TGTGCCATTTGGGGGGACAGTCCCTACGAGCAGTACTTC. Translation gives CAIWGDSPYEQYF.

This clone was seen only a few times. The chain links TRBV19 to TRBJ2-1; 10 nucleotides align to TRBD2. This CDR3 region has 17 residues. Unmatched junction bases numbered 14, after V lost 8 bases and J lost 4 bases. The germline V gene has CDR1 LNHDA and CDR2 SQIVND (reference sequence). In DNA form, the CDR3 reads TGTGCCAGTCGGACTAGCGGTGGTTTAGACGCGTACAATGAGCAGTTCTTC. This encodes CASRTSGGLDAYNEQFF.

This clone was seen once. The chain couples TRBV6-5 to TRBJ2-1; no clear D. The germline V gene has CDR1 MNHEY and CDR2 SVGAGI. The CDR3 loop spans 14 amino acids. Trimming cost V 0 bases and J 4 bases, with 7 bases left between them. For the CDR3, the DNA is TGTGCCAGCAGTTACTCCGGAGCTTACAATGAGCAGTTCTTC. Encoded protein: CASSYSGAYNEQFF.

The chain is built from TRBV9 and TRBJ2-7, with 13 bases aligning to TRBD2. Trimming cost V 4 bases and J 7 bases; bases outside gene matches: 5. CDR1 SGDLS and CDR2 YYNGEE come from the germline V gene. The CDR3 loop spans 14 amino acids. As DNA, the CDR3 is TGTGCCAGCAGCACTAGCGGGGGGGCCGGAGAGCAGTACTTC. It specifies CASSTSGGAGEQYF.

The J gene is TRBJ1-1, the V gene TRBV25-1; no clear D gene. V was shortened by 3 bases and J by 1 base, with 9 bases between the two germline ends. Looked up from germline, CDR1 is MGHDK and CDR2 is SYGVNS. CDR3 length: 14 amino acids. The CDR3 protein is CASSDFSGNTEAFF. CDR3 bases: TGTGCCAGCAGTGATTTTTCCGGGAACACTGAAGCTTTCTTT.

The chain uses TRBV12-5 and TRBJ2-2, with 10 bases aligning to TRBD1. CDR1 is LGHNT, CDR2 FRNRAP, per germline. The CDR3 covers 13 residues. Germline trimming cut 1 base from V and 14 bases from J; bases unmatched to any gene: 4. The CDR3 DNA sequence: TGTGCTAGTGGTTTGGGACAGGGGGCGGAACTGTTTTTT. Encoded protein: CASGLGQGAELFF.

V usage is TRBV7-8 and J usage is TRBJ1-3; tentative D call: TRBD1 (6 bases). Germline V CDR1 and CDR2: SGHVS, FQNEAQ. V was cut by 5 bases and J by 1 base, with 18 bases left in between. The CDR3 has 17 amino acids. CDR3 sequence (DNA): TGTGCCAGCAGCGCACGATCAGGGGTAACTTCTGGAAACACCATATATTTT. Amino acid sequence: CASSARSGVTSGNTIYF.

A note on this clone: Other DNA sequences within the sample encode an identical CDR3. The rearrangement links TRBV2 to TRBJ1-2; 9 nucleotides agree with TRBD1. Looked up from germline, CDR1 is SNHLY and CDR2 is FYNNEI. J gave up 7 bases and V 4 bases, and 4 bases lay outside the gene matches. There are 13 residues in the CDR3. The CDR3 loop is CASSVTGGGGYTF. In nucleotides, the CDR3 is TGTGCCAGCAGTGTTACAGGGGGCGGTGGCTACACCTTC.

CDR3 sequence: CASSLVPSGGSLTDTQYF. CDR3 coding DNA: TGTGCCAGCAGCTTAGTTCCTAGCGGGGGGAGTCTGACAGATACGCAGTATTTT. The V call is TRBV7-2, the J call TRBJ2-3, with 11 bases lining up with TRBD2. J lost 3 bases, V lost 1 base, and 9 bases had no gene match. This CDR3 region has 18 residues. CDR1 is SGHTA, CDR2 FQGNSA, per germline.

CDR3 in DNA: TGCGCCAGCTTTAGCGGGGGGACTGTCACAGATACGCAGTATTTT. This sequence encodes CASFSGGTVTDTQYF. The rearrangement links TRBV5-1 to TRBJ2-3, with TRBD2 identical over 10 bases. This CDR3 is 15 amino acids long. V was clipped by 7 bases and J by 2 bases; unmatched bases: 7. CDR1 SGHRS and CDR2 YFSETQ come from the germline V gene.